The present T cell receptor (beta chain) was sequenced within a study of blood T cell repertoires in COVID-19. Background on the study: COVID-19 samples collected from the United States, Italy and Spain covered acute and convalescent phases. The analysed material was cDNA or gDNA that came from T cells, B-cell-depleted T cells, or PBMCs.

Original methodology: By means of reference gene primer amplification, nucleated cell counts were estimated. Assay: immunoSEQ multiplex PCR; the TCRdb copy retains only in-frame clones and omits some. V and J calls and clone size are copied from that table; D and trimming were computed from the DNA. The data show approximately 230,000 clones, with around 90% seen just once and around 3% held by the top ten. CDR1 MNHEY and CDR2 SVGEGT come from the germline V gene. The CDR3 has 13 amino acids. V shed 4 bases, J shed 10 bases, and the junction held 6 bases outside the gene matches. The gene calls are TRBV6-2 or TRBV6-3 and TRBJ2-1; 8 bases match TRBD2. This TCR derives from a man younger than 35 with active or convalescent COVID-19. Sequencing used peripheral blood. In DNA form, the CDR3 reads TGTGCCAGCAGTTTAGCTAGCGGGCTCGAGCAGTTCTTC. Residues: CASSLASGLEQFF.